These 26 T cell receptor beta chains were sequenced from one sample in a study of blood T cell repertoires in COVID-19. Assay: immunoSEQ multiplex PCR; the TCRdb copy retains only in-frame clones and omits some. The sample includes roughly 290,000 clones, 75% to 95% seen only once; the top ten take approximately 7.5%. The specimen was peripheral blood. The receptors originated from a woman in her thirties with COVID-19, enrolled during active disease.

The CDR3 protein is CASSYQREVGGEQFF. CDR3 sequence (DNA): TGTGCCAGCAGTTACCAGCGGGAAGTGGGTGGTGAGCAGTTCTTC. The gene calls are TRBV7-2 and TRBJ2-1, with 7 bases fitting TRBD2. CDR1 SGHTA and CDR2 FQGNSA come from the germline V gene. The CDR3 is made up of 15 amino acids. The ends lost 6 bases at V and 9 bases at J; junction bases unmatched: 14.

The chain couples TRBV7-2 to TRBJ2-7; the D gene is possibly TRBD1 (5 bases). This CDR3 is built from 11 residues. The germline gives CDR1 SGHTA, CDR2 FQGNSA. Trimming stripped 5 bases from V and 10 bases from J, with 12 bases between. CDR3 coding DNA: TGTGCCAGCAGCCCAGGGCAGGTACAGTACTTC. It specifies CASSPGQVQYF.

This clone came up a few times. The chain has TRBV27 and TRBJ1-1; 9 nucleotides align to TRBD1. CDR1 is MNHEY, CDR2 SMNVEV, per germline (reference sequence). The CDR3 is 15 residues long. V lost 6 bases and J lost 4; bases outside the gene matches: 9. CDR3 coding DNA: TGTGCCAGCAGGGGGACAGGGAGGGGAATCACTGAAGCTTTCTTT. Amino acid sequence: CASRGTGRGITEAFF.

The chain has TRBV5-6 and TRBJ1-6; maybe TRBD1 (5 bases). The CDR3 covers 17 residues. Trimming shortened V by 4 bases and J by 0 bases, and 14 bases separated the two germline ends. Germline values: CDR1 SGHDT, CDR2 YYEEEE. The CDR3 DNA is TGTGCCAGCAGCGGAAGTGGGGGGAGCTCCTATAATTCACCCCTCCACTTT. Protein product: CASSGSGGSSYNSPLHF.

The sample holds one count of this clone. The chain recombines TRBV3-1 (or the pseudogene TRBV3-2) with TRBJ2-1, with D unresolved. Germline assignment: CDR1 LGHDT and CDR2 YNNKEL (reference sequence). This CDR3 region has 13 residues. V shed 0 bases and J shed 5 bases, with 5 bases lying between them. The DNA of the CDR3 is TGTGCCAGCAGCCAAGATGCGGACAATGAGCAGTTCTTC. Protein product: CASSQDADNEQFF.

This chain uses TRBV4-3 with TRBJ1-1; 9 nucleotides agree with TRBD1. Germline V lookup: CDR1 LGHNA, CDR2 YSLEER. V shed 5 bases and J 4 bases; nucleotides not matched to a gene: 5. The CDR3 consists of 14 residues. CDR3 bases: TGCGCCAGCAGCACTGGACAGGGGACCACTGAAGCTTTCTTT. Amino acids: CASSTGQGTTEAFF.

Note on this clone: In the same sample, other DNA sequences code for this CDR3. V and J are TRBV6-5 and TRBJ1-6; 8 bases map to TRBD1. This CDR3 spans 16 amino acids. The trim removed 2 bases at V and 7 bases at J, leaving 7 bases unmatched. Per the germline V gene, CDR1 is MNHEY and CDR2 is SVGAGI. CDR3 region: CASSYLGQGGNSPLHF. CDR3 bases: TGTGCCAGCAGTTACCTTGGACAGGGAGGGAATTCACCCCTCCACTTT.

The chain employs TRBV6-5 and TRBJ1-2; 12 bases are a match to TRBD1. The germline CDR1 and CDR2 sequences are MNHEY and SVGAGI. This CDR3 region has 16 residues. Losses at the gene ends were 3 bases for V and 7 bases for J; bases not matched to a gene: 9. DNA of the CDR3: TGTGCCAGCAGTTATTCGAGCGGGACAGGGGGCTCTGGCTACACCTTC. Its protein product is CASSYSSGTGGSGYTF.

The rearrangement uses TRBV6-5 and TRBJ2-7; D ambiguous. Deletions cut 8 bases from V and 6 bases from J, with 14 bases between. CDR1 and CDR2 from the germline V gene are MNHEY and SVGAGI. This CDR3 has 12 residues. CDR3 loop: CASGNGIGEQYF. DNA of the CDR3: TGTGCCAGCGGTAACGGTATTGGCGAGCAGTACTTC.

This clone was observed once. The V call is TRBV19, the J call TRBJ2-2, with TRBD2 identical over 10 bases. The CDR3 is 16 amino acids. Germline trimming cut 3 bases from V and 5 bases from J; bases unmatched to any gene: 6. The V gene's germline CDR1 is LNHDA and CDR2 SQIVND (reference sequence). This chain's CDR3 is CASSIPGLALTGELFF. The CDR3 coding sequence is TGTGCCAGTAGTATCCCGGGACTAGCGTTAACCGGGGAGCTGTTTTTT. Full variable domain (remainder filled in from reference TRBV19 and TRBJ2-2): DGGITQSPKYLFRKEGQNVTLSCEQNLNHDAMYWYRQDPGQGLRLIYYSQIVNDFQKGDIAEGYSVSREKKESFPLTVTSAQKNPTAFYLCASSIPGLALTGELFFGEGSRLTVL.

This chain connects TRBV28 to TRBJ1-1; TRBD1 is a possible D gene (6 bases). Trimming left V 5 bases short and J 1 base short, with 11 bases between. Germline lookup yields CDR1 MDHEN and CDR2 SYDVKM. This CDR3 is built from 14 residues. DNA of the CDR3: TGTGCCAGCAGTATACAGGGCTCGAACACTGAAGCTTTCTTT. This translates into CASSIQGSNTEAFF.

V is TRBV5-1 and J is TRBJ1-1, with D possibly TRBD1 on 6 matching bases. With 3 bases removed from V and 6 bases from J, the gap between germline ends came to 15 bases. The CDR3 is 14 amino acids. Germline loops: CDR1 SGHRS, CDR2 YFSETQ. The chain's CDR3 is CASSSGTSNPEAFF. The CDR3 bases are TGCGCCAGCAGCTCCGGGACAAGCAACCCTGAAGCTTTCTTT.

The CDR3 loop is CASRPGNTGELFF. CDR3 sequence (DNA): TGTGCCAGCAGACCAGGGAACACCGGGGAGCTGTTTTTT. The chain combines TRBV7-3 with TRBJ2-2; D call uncertain. From germline, CDR1 is SGHTA and CDR2 FQGTGA. This CDR3 has 13 amino acids. The V end lost 6 bases, the J end lost 1 base, and 6 bases lay between the germline ends.

The chain joins TRBV6-2 or TRBV6-3 to TRBJ2-1; 12 nucleotides match TRBD2. Losses at the gene ends were 5 bases for V and 7 bases for J; bases not matched to a gene: 3. CDR3 size: 14 residues. Germline CDR1 is MNHEY and CDR2 is SVGEGT. CDR3 in DNA: TGTGCCAGCAGTCTAGCGGGAGGGCCTAATGAGCAGTTCTTC. This gives the protein CASSLAGGPNEQFF.

The gene calls are TRBV24-1 and TRBJ1-3; 10 nucleotides agree with TRBD1. CDR3 length equals 16 residues. V lost 7 bases and J lost 4; bases outside the gene matches: 9. CDR1 and CDR2 from the germline V gene are KGHDR and SFDVKD. DNA of the CDR3: TGTGCCACCAGGGTTCCGGGACAGGGGAAGGGAAACACCATATATTTT. Its translation is CATRVPGQGKGNTIYF.

This CDR3 reads CASGSPYNEQFF. The CDR3 nucleotides read TGTGCCAGCGGGAGTCCCTACAATGAGCAGTTCTTC. The chain has TRBV5-6 and TRBJ2-1; the D gene is possibly TRBD2 (5 bases). V gave up 7 bases and J gave up 2 bases, with 7 bases separating them. Germline V lookup: CDR1 SGHDT, CDR2 YYEEEE. CDR3 length equals 12 residues.

V and J are TRBV6-5 and TRBJ1-1; TRBD1 matches 8 bases. Germline-derived CDR1 and CDR2 are MNHEY and SVGAGI. The CDR3 loop spans 14 amino acids. V was clipped by 6 bases and J by 5 bases; unmatched bases: 8. The CDR3, as DNA: TGTGCCAGCAGGCTGAACAGGGGGAAAACTGAAGCTTTCTTT. Its protein product is CASRLNRGKTEAFF.

V and J are TRBV5-4 and TRBJ2-7; 9 bases map to TRBD2. CDR3 length: 14 amino acids. CDR1 SGHNT and CDR2 YYREEE come from the germline V gene (reference sequence). After removal of 2 bases from V and 3 bases from J, the junction contained 3 bases not matched to a gene. The CDR3 spells CASSFGGRDYEQYF. The CDR3 DNA reads as TGTGCCAGCAGCTTCGGCGGGAGGGACTACGAGCAGTACTTC.

The chain joins TRBV18 to TRBJ2-7; 8 bases are a match to TRBD1. The length of the CDR3 is 17 residues. Per the germline V gene, CDR1 is KGHSH and CDR2 is LQKENI. Germline trimming cut 4 bases from V and 3 bases from J; bases unmatched to any gene: 14. The CDR3 reads CASSRSNPGQVLYEQYF. CDR3 coding DNA: TGTGCCAGCTCACGGTCAAATCCGGGACAGGTCCTCTACGAGCAGTACTTC.

This rearrangement joins TRBV3-1 (or the pseudogene TRBV3-2) to TRBJ2-5; 7 nucleotides line up with TRBD1. CDR1 LGHDT and CDR2 YNNKEL come from the germline V gene (reference sequence). The CDR3 loop spans 13 amino acids. The V gene end was trimmed by 7 bases and the J gene end by 5 bases; junction bases not matched to a gene: 7. CDR3 amino acids: CASTAQGRETQYF. DNA for the CDR3: TGTGCCAGCACCGCACAGGGGCGGGAGACCCAGTACTTC.

A word on this clone: The same CDR3 also results from other DNA sequences found in this sample. V and J are TRBV20-1 and TRBJ1-1; no reliable D call. The CDR3 is made up of 11 amino acids. CDR1 and CDR2 from the germline V gene are DFQATT and SNEGSKA (reference sequence). V was clipped by 5 bases and J by 0 bases, with 4 bases between them. The CDR3 is CSAPLNTEAFF. The CDR3 DNA is TGCAGTGCTCCGTTGAACACTGAAGCTTTCTTT.

This clone was seen a few times. The rearrangement links TRBV12-3 or TRBV12-4 to TRBJ2-3, with a weak D call TRBD2 (5 bases). The CDR3 covers 12 residues. V shed 6 bases and J shed 4 bases, with 8 bases lying between them. The CDR3 bases are TGTGCCAGCAGAGGACTTTCAGATACGCAGTATTTT. Protein sequence: CASRGLSDTQYF.

This clone occurred once. The chain recombines TRBV28 with TRBJ1-1; 8 bases are shared with TRBD1. CDR1 and CDR2 from the germline V gene are MDHEN and SYDVKM. This CDR3 region has 14 residues. Unmatched junction bases numbered 9, after V lost 6 bases and J lost 6 bases. CDR3 DNA sequence: TGTGCCAGCAGGTCGGGACAGGCGTATTCTGAAGCTTTCTTT. This gives the protein CASRSGQAYSEAFF.

V usage is TRBV3-1 (or the pseudogene TRBV3-2) and J usage is TRBJ2-7; possibly TRBD2 for D (6 bases). Germline-derived CDR1 and CDR2 are LGHDT and YNNKEL (reference sequence). The ends were cut back, 4 bases at V and 2 bases at J, with 18 bases in the middle. The CDR3 is 16 residues long. The CDR3 nucleotides read TGTGCCAGCAGCCCGAAAGGGGTAGCGGTACCCTACGAGCAGTACTTC. Translated, it gives CASSPKGVAVPYEQYF.

The chain is built from TRBV11-2 and TRBJ2-1, with D possibly matching TRBD1 (6 bases). CDR3 size: 15 residues. V was pared by 1 base and J by 8 bases, with 15 bases between. Germline V gene data show CDR1 as SGHAT and CDR2 as FQNNGV. CDR3 DNA: TGTGCCAGCAGCTTAGTAGGGGGATTCCTTTATGAGCAGTTCTTC. Translation: CASSLVGGFLYEQFF. The full variable domain, its missing parts supplied by reference TRBV11-2 and TRBJ2-1, is EAGVAQSPRYKIIEKRQSVAFWCNPISGHATLYWYQQILGQGPKLLIQFQNNGVVDDSQLPKDRFSAERLKGVDSTLKIQPAKLEDSAVYLCASSLVGGFLYEQFFGPGTRLTVL.

The V and J genes are TRBV21-1 and TRBJ1-4. TRBV21-1 is described as a pseudogene. This CDR3 has 16 residues. CDR3 sequence reads: CASSSQTGGTHEKLFF. For the CDR3, the DNA is TGTGCCAGCAGCTCTCAAACGGGAGGGACCCATGAAAAACTGTTTTTT.